The 30 T cell receptor beta chains given below trace back to one sample, sequenced in a study of blood T cell repertoires in COVID-19. The data were produced by immunoSEQ multiplex PCR, yet TCRdb's version contains in-frame clones alone and is incomplete. The top ten clones hold about 0.93% of a sample with roughly 230,000 clones, roughly 84% of them seen once. The sample consisted of peripheral blood. These receptors all come from a man aged 40-49 years with acute or convalescent COVID-19.

The chain joins TRBV18 to TRBJ1-4; D is undetermined. The CDR3 covers 13 residues. Germline CDR1 KGHSH, CDR2 LQKENI. Between the trimmed V and J ends, which lost 3 bases and 8 bases, there was a span of 10 bases. The CDR3 bases are TGTGCCAGCTCACCCCCCCCCGGGGAAAAACTGTTTTTT. Translating it yields CASSPPPGEKLFF.

The rearrangement joins TRBV2 to TRBJ1-1, with unresolved D. CDR3 length: 13 residues. CDR1 and CDR2 (germline): SNHLY, FYNNEI. Trimming removed 4 bases from V and 4 bases from J, with 10 bases in between. The CDR3 coding sequence is TGTGCCAGCAGTGGAGGGTTGGGCACTGAAGCTTTCTTT. Translated, it gives CASSGGLGTEAFF.

V usage is TRBV5-1 and J usage is TRBJ1-6; 8 bases line up with TRBD1. Germline V gene sequence: CDR1 SGHRS, CDR2 YFSETQ. J was trimmed by 10 bases and V by 2 bases; bases with no gene match: 8. This CDR3 comprises 15 residues. The CDR3 loop is CASSLTTGGGSPLHF. The CDR3 nucleotides are TGCGCCAGCAGCTTAACTACAGGGGGTGGATCACCCCTCCACTTT.

The J gene is TRBJ1-1, the V gene TRBV7-3, with D possibly TRBD1 on 6 matching bases. The CDR3 is 18 residues long. V gave up 6 bases and J gave up 3 bases, with 26 bases separating them. The germline gives CDR1 SGHTA, CDR2 FQGTGA. The CDR3 sequence: CASSQDARVGGRDTEAFF. The CDR3 DNA reads as TGTGCCAGCAGTCAAGACGCCCGCGTAGGGGGGAGGGACACTGAAGCTTTCTTT. The entire variable domain, with the rest obtained from reference TRBV7-3 and TRBJ1-1, is as follows: GAGVSQTPSNKVTEKGKYVELRCDPISGHTALYWYRQSLGQGPEFLIYFQGTGAADDSGLPNDRFFAVRPEGSVSTLKIQRTERGDSAVYLCASSQDARVGGRDTEAFFGQGTRLTVV.

V and J are TRBV12-3 or TRBV12-4 and TRBJ1-5; no definite D call. The V and J ends lost 4 bases and 4 bases respectively, with 8 bases between them. The CDR3 spans 13 residues. CDR3: CASSSRANQPQHF. DNA for the CDR3: TGTGCCAGCAGTTCGCGGGCAAATCAGCCCCAGCATTTT.

The gene calls are TRBV6-5 and TRBJ2-2; TRBD1 matches 7 bases. The CDR3 runs to 13 residues. The germline CDR1 and CDR2 sequences are MNHEY and SVGAGI. Trimming took 8 bases from V and 4 from J; bases not matched to a gene: 4. CDR3 protein: CASQTGFTGELFF. As DNA, the CDR3 is TGTGCCAGCCAGACAGGGTTCACCGGGGAGCTGTTTTTT.

The chain has TRBV5-1 and TRBJ1-5; possible D gene TRBD1, 5 bases. The CDR3 contains 14 residues. Germline V gene data show CDR1 as SGHRS and CDR2 as YFSETQ. Between the trimmed V and J ends, which lost 4 bases and 2 bases, there was a span of 10 bases. This chain's CDR3 is CASSPGDGNQPQHF. The CDR3 nucleotides are TGCGCCAGCAGCCCGGGGGACGGCAATCAGCCCCAGCATTTT.

The chain is built from TRBV2 and TRBJ2-7, with TRBD1 matching over 7 bases. CDR3 size: 14 residues. The germline V gene has CDR1 SNHLY and CDR2 FYNNEI. V lost 4 bases and J lost 4; bases outside the gene matches: 7. In nucleotides, the CDR3 is TGTGCCAGCAGTGGAGACAGGGAATTTTACGAGCAGTACTTC. Amino acids: CASSGDREFYEQYF. The full variable domain, with the rest looked up from reference TRBV2 and TRBJ2-7, is EPEVTQTPSHQVTQMGQEVILRCVPISNHLYFYWYRQILGQKVEFLVSFYNNEISEKSEIFDDQFSVERPDGSNFTLKIRSTKLEDSAMYFCASSGDREFYEQYFGPGTRLTVT.

This clone occurred a few times. The chain uses TRBV28 and TRBJ1-2, with 7 bases fitting TRBD1. This CDR3 contains 16 residues. Germline CDR1 and CDR2: MDHEN and SYDVKM. The ends lost 2 bases at V and 6 bases at J; junction bases unmatched: 12. The CDR3 DNA reads TGTGCCAGCAGTTTAATTTTGGGACAGCCGGGCCATGGCTACACCTTC. It encodes CASSLILGQPGHGYTF.

The gene calls are TRBV29-1 and TRBJ2-7, with D possibly matching TRBD1 (5 bases). CDR1 and CDR2 from the germline V gene are SQVTM and ANQGSEA. The CDR3 runs to 16 residues. Trimming took 4 bases from V and 1 from J, leaving 20 bases between them. CDR3 loop: CSVASLRQKNSYEQYF. CDR3 DNA sequence: TGCAGCGTTGCAAGCTTGAGACAGAAGAATTCCTACGAGCAGTACTTC.

This clone occurred a few times. This chain links TRBV6-1 with TRBJ2-4; TRBD2 matches at 12 bases. The V gene end was trimmed by 3 bases and the J gene end by 7 bases; junction bases not matched to a gene: 4. This CDR3 is 15 amino acids long. Germline values: CDR1 MNHNS, CDR2 SASEGT. The CDR3 protein is CASSETSGGANIQYF. The CDR3 nucleotides are TGTGCCAGCAGTGAGACTAGCGGGGGAGCTAACATTCAGTACTTC.

The gene calls are TRBV29-1 and TRBJ2-7; 13 nucleotides agree with TRBD2. With 1 base clipped from V and 3 bases from J, the junction kept 3 bases outside the gene matches. Germline V gene sequence: CDR1 SQVTM, CDR2 ANQGSEA. This CDR3 has 15 amino acids. The CDR3 nucleotides are TGCAGCGTTGAAGGGACTAGCGGGGGAGGCTACGAGCAGTACTTC. Protein product: CSVEGTSGGGYEQYF.

There are a few counts of this clone. The gene calls are TRBV11-2 and TRBJ1-4; 9 positions agree with TRBD1. The CDR3 contains 17 residues. CDR1 is SGHAT and CDR2 is FQNNGV in the germline V gene. J gave up 3 bases and V 5 bases, and 10 bases lay outside the gene matches. The CDR3 loop reads CASSPRFGTGPNEKLFF. CDR3 in DNA: TGTGCCAGCAGCCCTCGTTTTGGGACAGGGCCTAATGAAAAACTGTTTTTT.

The chain carries TRBV28 and TRBJ1-1; a possible D gene is TRBD1 (5 bases). The CDR3 extends over 15 amino acids. Germline CDR1 MDHEN, CDR2 SYDVKM. Trimming left V 5 bases short and J 3 bases short, with 16 bases between. The CDR3 DNA sequence: TGTGCCAGCAGTCAAGGCGGGAGGGGTTACACTGAAGCTTTCTTT. Its protein is CASSQGGRGYTEAFF.

In the case of this clone: Other DNA sequences in the same sample also yield this CDR3. This sequence joins TRBV6-5 and TRBJ2-5; D unresolved. The CDR3 length is 11 residues. Looked up from germline, CDR1 is MNHEY and CDR2 is SVGAGI. With 4 bases removed from V and 4 bases from J, the gap between germline ends came to 4 bases. CDR3 sequence (DNA): TGTGCCAGCAGTTCGAGAGAGACCCAGTACTTC. It is translated as CASSSRETQYF.

The chain has TRBV6-2 or TRBV6-3 and TRBJ1-2; D call uncertain. The V gene's germline CDR1 is MNHEY and CDR2 SVGEGT. The CDR3 length is 11 residues. V lost 6 bases to trimming and J lost 6 bases, with 8 bases between them. The CDR3 here is CASSMAHGYTF. The CDR3 region has the DNA TGTGCCAGCAGCATGGCACATGGCTACACCTTC.

CDR3 region: CATSGTEGTEAFF. The CDR3, as DNA: TGTGCCACCTCGGGGACGGAGGGCACTGAAGCTTTCTTT. The rearrangement joins TRBV6-5 to TRBJ1-1; TRBD1 might be the D (5 bases). CDR1 is MNHEY and CDR2 is SVGAGI in the germline V gene. V was cut by 10 bases and J by 4 bases, with 16 bases left in between. CDR3 length: 13 amino acids.

The chain couples TRBV30 to TRBJ2-4; TRBD2 matches 9 bases. The CDR3 has 14 amino acids. Germline CDR1 and CDR2: GTSNPN and SVGIG (reference sequence). Trimming cost V 3 bases and J 0 bases; bases outside gene matches: 0. DNA for the CDR3: TGTGCCTGGAGAGCGGGGGGAGCCAAAAACATTCAGTACTTC. This sequence encodes CAWRAGGAKNIQYF.

V gene TRBV2 combines with J gene TRBJ1-5; no clear D gene. Trimming shortened V by 3 bases and J by 4 bases, and 10 bases separated the two germline ends. Germline-derived CDR1 and CDR2 are SNHLY and FYNNEI. The CDR3 consists of 14 residues. CDR3 loop: CASSETENNQPQHF. The CDR3 DNA follows: TGTGCCAGCAGTGAGACGGAGAATAATCAGCCCCAGCATTTT.

The chain recombines TRBV5-6 with TRBJ2-3; 7 bases fit TRBD2. This CDR3 is 15 amino acids long. The germline gives CDR1 SGHDT, CDR2 YYEEEE. With 2 bases clipped from V and 3 bases from J, the junction kept 6 bases outside the gene matches. CDR3 residues: CASSLGRGWTDTQYF. The CDR3 coding sequence is TGTGCCAGCAGCTTAGGGAGGGGATGGACAGATACGCAGTATTTT.

V and J are TRBV25-1 and TRBJ1-2; maybe TRBD1 (6 bases). Germline loops: CDR1 MGHDK, CDR2 SYGVNS. Trimming removed 1 base from V and 8 bases from J, with 14 bases in between. This CDR3 spans 14 amino acids. The CDR3 protein is CASSEFNREYGYTF. The CDR3 DNA reads TGTGCCAGCAGTGAATTTAACAGGGAATACGGCTACACCTTC.

J is TRBJ1-1 and V is TRBV5-6; D not resolved. The germline gives CDR1 SGHDT, CDR2 YYEEEE. The CDR3 has 13 amino acids. Deletions cut 1 base from V and 4 bases from J, with 8 bases between. The chain's CDR3 is CASSLSRSTEAFF. CDR3 sequence (DNA): TGTGCCAGCAGCTTGTCGAGGAGCACTGAAGCTTTCTTT.

V and J are TRBV7-8 and TRBJ1-2, with 7 bases that match TRBD1. This CDR3 has 14 residues. Looked up from germline, CDR1 is SGHVS and CDR2 is FQNEAQ. J lost 4 bases, V lost 2 bases, and 4 bases had no gene match. CDR3 sequence reads: CASSLYPGGYGYTF. The CDR3 DNA sequence: TGTGCCAGCAGCTTATATCCAGGGGGCTATGGCTACACCTTC.

V is TRBV9 and J is TRBJ1-2, with a tentative D call TRBD1 (5 bases). CDR1 and CDR2 (germline): SGDLS, YYNGEE. Trimming removed 3 bases from V and 4 bases from J, with 7 bases in between. There are 12 residues in the CDR3. The CDR3 bases are TGTGCCAGCAGCGCTACAGGCTATGGCTACACCTTC. It is translated as CASSATGYGYTF. Drawing the rest from reference TRBV9 and TRBJ1-2, the complete variable domain is DSGVTQTPKHLITATGQRVTLRCSPRSGDLSVYWYQQSLDQGLQFLIQYYNGEERAKGNILERFSAQQFPDLHSELNLSSLELGDSALYFCASSATGYGYTFGSGTRLTVV.

Concerning this clone itself: The same CDR3 can be traced to other DNA sequences in this sample. The chain combines TRBV6-5 with TRBJ1-1; weak D call: TRBD1 (6 bases). Trimming left V 2 bases short and J 5 bases short, with 9 bases between. Germline V gene data show CDR1 as MNHEY and CDR2 as SVGAGI. The CDR3 covers 13 residues. CDR3 bases: TGTGCCAGCAGTTACAGGGGGGGGACTGAAGCTTTCTTT. Protein product: CASSYRGGTEAFF.

V gene TRBV6-6 combines with J gene TRBJ2-1; perhaps TRBD2 as D (6 bases). Trimming pared 2 bases from V and 10 bases from J, leaving 6 bases between. CDR1 is MNHNY and CDR2 is SVGAGI in the germline V gene (reference sequence). The CDR3 is 11 amino acids. The chain's CDR3 is CASSYGGEQFF. CDR3 coding DNA: TGTGCCAGCAGTTACGGGGGGGAGCAGTTCTTC.

The chain joins TRBV7-2 to TRBJ1-5; D unresolved. V lost 5 bases and J lost 0, with 20 bases in between. CDR1 is SGHTA and CDR2 is FQGNSA in the germline V gene. The CDR3 loop spans 18 amino acids. The CDR3 DNA sequence: TGTGCCAGCAGCCCCCGAGGTGATTTGGGTTATAGCAATCAGCCCCAGCATTTT. It yields the protein CASSPRGDLGYSNQPQHF.

V usage is TRBV3-1 (or the pseudogene TRBV3-2) and J usage is TRBJ2-2; tentative D call: TRBD1 (5 bases). The CDR3 consists of 17 residues. CDR1 and CDR2 (germline): LGHDT, YNNKEL (reference sequence). Trimming shortened V by 0 bases and J by 2 bases, and 13 bases separated the two germline ends. CDR3 sequence: CASSQEGGQRNTGELFF. DNA for the CDR3: TGTGCCAGCAGCCAAGAGGGCGGACAAAGAAACACCGGGGAGCTGTTTTTT.

V usage is TRBV9 and J usage is TRBJ2-7; D remains ambiguous. Germline loops: CDR1 SGDLS, CDR2 YYNGEE. CDR3 length: 15 residues. Trimming removed 0 bases at V and 0 bases at J, with 10 bases between. This CDR3 reads CASSVDPAGSYEQYF. The CDR3 nucleotides are TGTGCCAGCAGCGTAGATCCCGCAGGCTCCTACGAGCAGTACTTC.

The rearrangement uses TRBV7-9 and TRBJ2-1; 7 bases agree with TRBD1. The V segment lost 5 bases and the J segment 3 bases; nucleotides outside the gene matches: 7. Per the germline V gene, CDR1 is SEHNR and CDR2 is FQNEAQ (reference sequence). This CDR3 comprises 15 residues. In DNA, the CDR3 is TGTGCCAGCAGCCCCGGGACAGCCGACTACAATGAGCAGTTCTTC. This codes for CASSPGTADYNEQFF.